In this sample, the clone carrying this T cell receptor (beta chain) turned up a few times. The record originates from a study of identical twins. Germline assignment: CDR1 MNHNS and CDR2 SASEGT. The CDR3 consists of 17 residues. V lost 4 bases to trimming and J lost 5 bases, with 23 bases between them. Via MiXCR, TCRdb re-called the 5' RACE reads, giving one row per CDR3 protein. Among approximately 600,000 distinct CDR3 sequences listed, 7.1% were seen once. These data were likewise used in another study, on yellow fever vaccine responses in identical twins.

The TCR was taken from a woman aged 18-30 years in good health. The chain employs TRBV6-1 and TRBJ2-5; unclear D gene. Sample: PBMCs. In DNA, the CDR3 is TGTGCCAGCAGTGGAGACCCGGACGCTCCCGCTCCGGAGACCCAGTACTTC. Amino acid sequence: CASSGDPDAPAPETQYF.